These T cell receptor beta chains were read from a single sample in a study of T cell repertoires in cytomegalovirus infection. Each CDR3 protein gets one entry after TCRdb re-called the reads with MiXCR. The repertoire holds 560,000 or so distinct CDR3 sequences, with 16% as singletons. Material: CD8+ T cells from PBMCs. These receptors all come from a human donor in good health (CMV status not recorded). Some clones in this sample may be carry-over from other donors' samples. The CDR3 runs from the conserved cysteine through the conserved F or W. The D gene is left open where the match is weak. Size values are once, few and many counts, or a class for expanded clones, and some rows have none.

clone_size	d_call	v_call	j_call	cdr3_nt	cdr3_aa
-	TRBD1	TRBV20-1	TRBJ1-5	TGCAGTGCTACGGACAGGGGGCGGCAGCCCCAGCATTTT	CSATDRGRQPQHF
-	-	TRBV20-1	TRBJ2-1	TGCAGTGCTAGTCGAGTGGGTGCCCCGGGCAATGAGCAGTTCTTC	CSASRVGAPGNEQFF
few	TRBD2	TRBV27	TRBJ2-5	TGTGCCAGCAGGTCTACTAGCGGGGGGCTGGAGACCCAGTACTTC	CASRSTSGGLETQYF
few	-	TRBV20-1	TRBJ1-2	TGCAGTGCTAGAGATCTGCAGGAAAATTTCTTC	CSARDLQENFF
few	TRBD1	TRBV5-6	TRBJ1-5	TGTGCCAGCAGCTTGTCGTTAGGGACAGGGTTTCCGAATCAGCCCCAGCATTTT	CASSLSLGTGFPNQPQHF
-	-	TRBV27	TRBJ2-7	TGTGCCAGCAGTTTATCGTTGCCGGAGATTGGTGGTTACGAGCAGTACTTC	CASSLSLPEIGGYEQYF
many	TRBD1	TRBV12-3/TRBV12-4	TRBJ1-5	TGTGCCAGCAGTTTCTCCGGGACAGAAGCCAATCAGCCCCAGCATTTT	CASSFSGTEANQPQHF
-	-	TRBV2	TRBJ1-1	TGTGCCAGCAAACGCCGTTTTTTGGGTAGCACTGAAGCTTTCTTT	CASKRRFLGSTEAFF
-	-	TRBV19	TRBJ2-1	TGTGCCAGTATGCCCACGAAGGCCCCCTACAATGAGCAGTTCTTC	CASMPTKAPYNEQFF
-	-	TRBV29-1	TRBJ2-7	TGCAGCGTCCCCGGGGGTAGCGGAGTCTACGAGCAGTACTTC	CSVPGGSGVYEQYF
-	TRBD1	TRBV4-1	TRBJ1-2	TGCGCCAGCAGCCTTCAAAGGGACAGTCCTAACTATGGCTACACCTTC	CASSLQRDSPNYGYTF
few	TRBD2	TRBV27	TRBJ2-1	TGTGCCAGCAGTTCGGCGGGAGGCTTCTACAATGAGCAGTTCTTC	CASSSAGGFYNEQFF
many	TRBD1	TRBV11-1	TRBJ1-1	TGTGCCAGCAGCCGGGCGGCAGGGGGCACTGAAGCTTTCTTT	CASSRAAGGTEAFF
many	-	TRBV6-1	TRBJ2-1	TGTGCCAGCAGTATCATTAGCTCCTACAATGAGCAGTTCTTC	CASSIISSYNEQFF
many	-	TRBV30	TRBJ2-5	TGTGCCTGGAACGGCAGACAAGAGACCCAGTACTTC	CAWNGRQETQYF
-	TRBD1	TRBV5-6	TRBJ1-1	TGTGCCAGCAGCTTGGCCCTCGACAGGGGGATGAACACTGAAGCTTTCTTT	CASSLALDRGMNTEAFF
few	-	TRBV4-1	TRBJ2-7	TGCGCCAGCAGCCAAGAAGGGGGCGGGCGGGAGTTGGGCGAGCAGTACTTC	CASSQEGGGRELGEQYF
-	TRBD2	TRBV29-1	TRBJ2-1	TGCAGCGCAGAGGTAGCGGGAAACTCCTACAATGAGCAGTTCTTC	CSAEVAGNSYNEQFF
many	-	TRBV12-3/TRBV12-4	TRBJ1-5	TGTGCCAGCAGTTTTACCGGGGGTCAGCCCCAGCATTTT	CASSFTGGQPQHF
-	TRBD2	TRBV19	TRBJ2-2	TGTGCCAGTAGTATGGGAGCGGGGGCCGGGGAGCTGTTTTTT	CASSMGAGAGELFF
few	-	TRBV6-6	TRBJ2-2	TGTGCCAGCAGTTATACGAAAGGGGGGGCCGGGGAGCTGTTTTTT	CASSYTKGGAGELFF
few	-	TRBV13	TRBJ1-6	TGTGCCAGCAGCTTAGGGAGCAGGGTCAGCGGAAATTCACCCCTCCACTTT	CASSLGSRVSGNSPLHF
many	-	TRBV7-9	TRBJ1-1	TGTGCCAGCAGCTTAGGGGGGGCAGGTGTCGTCTCTGCTTTCTTT	CASSLGGAGVVSAFF
many	-	TRBV28	TRBJ2-3	TGTGCCAGCAGTTTTACGCGTAGCACAGATACGCAGTATTTT	CASSFTRSTDTQYF
many	-	TRBV28	TRBJ2-4	TGTGCCAGCAGTTTCCTTTCCCCCAAAAACATTCAGTACTTC	CASSFLSPKNIQYF
-	-	TRBV20-1	TRBJ2-7	TGCAGTGCCCTAAATTTGAAGGACACGCTATCCTACGAGCAGTACTTC	CSALNLKDTLSYEQYF
-	TRBD2	TRBV27	TRBJ2-3	TGTGCCAGCAGTTTAGAGGGTGGACTAGCGGGACATGCCCGGCGGGATACGCAGTATTTT	CASSLEGGLAGHARRDTQYF
many	-	TRBV7-2	TRBJ1-1	TGTGCCAGCAGCCCATATGACGCGTCTGAAGCTTTCTTT	CASSPYDASEAFF
many	TRBD1	TRBV6-2/TRBV6-3	TRBJ2-5	TGTGCCAGCAGTTGGGGGACAGGGAAAGAGACCCAGTACTTC	CASSWGTGKETQYF
many	-	TRBV27	TRBJ2-4	TGTGCCAGCAGCCTATCTGGTACCAAAAACATTCAGTACTTC	CASSLSGTKNIQYF
many	-	TRBV7-6	TRBJ2-5	TGTGCCAGCAGCACCCGGGGGAGAGAGACCCAGTACTTC	CASSTRGRETQYF
few	-	TRBV15	TRBJ2-7	TGTGCCACCAGCAGAGAAGCTTTAGGCCGGGACGGCTCCTACGAGCAGTACTTC	CATSREALGRDGSYEQYF
once	-	TRBV6-1	TRBJ1-4	TGTGCCAGCAGTGAAAGTGTGGGTACTAATGAAAAACTGTTTTTT	CASSESVGTNEKLFF
few	-	TRBV30	TRBJ1-6	TGTGCCTGGAGTCCGACCGCTAATTCACCCCTCCACTTT	CAWSPTANSPLHF
many	TRBD1	TRBV6-1	TRBJ2-7	TGTGCCAGCAGTGCGGGACAGGGGGGATACGAGCAGTACTTC	CASSAGQGGYEQYF
many	TRBD2	TRBV7-2	TRBJ2-7	TGTGCCAGCAGCATAGTAGCGGGAGGAACCTACGAGCAGTACTTC	CASSIVAGGTYEQYF
many	-	TRBV7-9	TRBJ1-5	TGTGCCAGCAGCTTAGAAAACAGGGACAGCAATCAGCCCCAGCATTTT	CASSLENRDSNQPQHF
many	-	TRBV28	TRBJ1-1	TGTGCCAGCAGTTTCAGCGGAAACACTGAAGCTTTCTTT	CASSFSGNTEAFF
many	-	TRBV9	TRBJ1-2	TGTGCCAGCAGCGTGACGGAAAACTATGGCTACACCTTC	CASSVTENYGYTF
-	-	TRBV11-2	TRBJ1-1	TGTGCCAGCAGCTTGGGGTGGGCAGGTATGAACACTGAAGCTTTCTTT	CASSLGWAGMNTEAFF
few	-	TRBV7-9	TRBJ2-7	TGTGCCAGCAGCTTAGAAATCGTCAGGGAACAGGGAAGGACCTACGAGCAGTACTTC	CASSLEIVREQGRTYEQYF
many	TRBD1	TRBV6-5	TRBJ1-2	TGTGCCAGCAGTTACTCGGACAGGGCCGCCTATGGCTACACCTTC	CASSYSDRAAYGYTF
many	-	TRBV7-9	TRBJ1-1	TGTGCCAGCAACTCCCCTCGAGGTAACACTGAAGCTTTCTTT	CASNSPRGNTEAFF
many	-	TRBV7-6	TRBJ2-1	TGTGCCAGCACCCCTAGCGGACAGTACAATGAGCAGTTCTTC	CASTPSGQYNEQFF
-	-	TRBV6-5	TRBJ1-1	TGTGCCAGCAGTTACGGTGGGTTGCAGGAAAAGAACACTGAAGCTTTCTTT	CASSYGGLQEKNTEAFF
-	-	TRBV28	TRBJ2-7	TGTGCCAGAGCTCCCACCGAACTAGACTACGAGCAGTACTTC	CARAPTELDYEQYF
many	-	TRBV12-3/TRBV12-4	TRBJ1-2	TGTGCCAGCAGTTTAGGCCCCCCCGGGACCCCCTATGGCTACACCTTC	CASSLGPPGTPYGYTF
many	TRBD1	TRBV12-3/TRBV12-4	TRBJ1-2	TGTGCCAGCCGTGCAGGGGGCTACTATGGCTACACCTTC	CASRAGGYYGYTF
many	-	TRBV27	TRBJ1-2	TGTGCCAGCAGTCCCGTCGGTCACCGCGGCCCCTCTAACTATGGCTACACCTTC	CASSPVGHRGPSNYGYTF
few	-	TRBV4-1	TRBJ1-5	TGCGCCAGCAGCCAAGAGCGCACGGACCTCTCCAATCAGCCCCAGCATTTT	CASSQERTDLSNQPQHF
few	-	TRBV27	TRBJ1-1	TGTGCCAGCAGTTTTGCCGGGACGGGGGTTGAAGCTTTCTTT	CASSFAGTGVEAFF